This TCR beta chain derives from a study of CD8 T cells in Susac syndrome. CDR3 size: 14 residues. V was cut by 4 bases and J by 6 bases, with 16 bases left in between. CDR1 and CDR2 from the germline V gene are GTSNPN and SVGIG (reference sequence). This clonotype came up once. Random hexamers primed reverse transcription of roughly 0.5 to 1 ug RNA. TCRdb fed the immunoSEQ multiplex PCR reads into MiXCR, producing one record per CDR3 protein. The profile shows roughly 200,000 distinct CDR3 sequences, just under 95% of them singletons. The sample was CD4+ T cells from PBMCs. The sequence was obtained from a human donor in good health. V usage is TRBV30 and J usage is TRBJ2-1; a possible D gene is TRBD2 (5 bases). The CDR3 DNA follows: TGTGCCTGGACAAGCGGCCCAACGGCCAATGAGCAGTTCTTC. It codes for CAWTSGPTANEQFF.